The 10 T cell receptor beta chains below come from one sample, sequenced in a study of CD8+ T cells in alopecia areata. Sequencing relied on a cDNA template that was reverse transcribed from extracted RNA. Profiled with immunoSEQ multiplex PCR; TCRdb holds only in-frame clones, not every one. In the table there are fewer than 70,000 clones, around 40% of which are singletons. Sequencing was done on a sample of NKG2D-low CD8+ T cells sorted from blood. These receptors all come from a human donor with alopecia areata.

The rearrangement joins TRBV9 to TRBJ2-2, with D unresolved. The CDR3 sequence is 15 residues long. The germline V gene encodes CDR1 SGDLS and CDR2 YYNGEE. Between the trimmed V and J ends, which lost 4 bases and 0 bases, there was a span of 10 bases. The CDR3 region is CASSPRNTNTGELFF. The CDR3 DNA sequence: TGTGCCAGCAGCCCGAGGAATACGAACACCGGGGAGCTGTTTTTT. Full variable domain (missing parts from reference TRBV9 and TRBJ2-2): DSGVTQTPKHLITATGQRVTLRCSPRSGDLSVYWYQQSLDQGLQFLIQYYNGEERAKGNILERFSAQQFPDLHSELNLSSLELGDSALYFCASSPRNTNTGELFFGEGSRLTVL.

The chain recombines TRBV30 with TRBJ2-1, with 16 nucleotides matching TRBD2. J gave up 9 bases and V 8 bases, and 7 bases lay outside the gene matches. The CDR3 sequence is 14 residues long. The germline gives CDR1 GTSNPN, CDR2 SVGIG (reference sequence). Here the CDR3 reads CARGLAGGLSEQFF. CDR3 bases: TGTGCCCGGGGACTAGCGGGAGGGCTCAGTGAGCAGTTCTTC.

The V gene is TRBV7-9, the J gene TRBJ2-1; perhaps TRBD2 as D (5 bases). V was pared by 4 bases and J by 0 bases, with 13 bases between. CDR3 length: 16 amino acids. The germline V gene has CDR1 SEHNR and CDR2 FQNEAQ (reference sequence). The CDR3 sequence: CASSSRGGSSYNEQFF. For the CDR3, the DNA is TGTGCCAGCAGCTCCCGCGGAGGAAGCTCCTACAATGAGCAGTTCTTC.

This chain joins TRBV27 and TRBJ2-7, with unresolved D. The CDR3 runs 11 residues. V lost 8 bases, J lost 3 bases, and 8 bases lay in between. Per the germline V gene, CDR1 is MNHEY and CDR2 is SMNVEV (reference sequence). DNA for the CDR3: TGTGCCAGCGGGGTGCGCTACGAGCAGTACTTC. Translation gives CASGVRYEQYF.

The V and J genes are TRBV4-1 and TRBJ2-4; the match to TRBD2 covers 8 bases. The CDR3 totals 15 residues. V dropped 3 bases and J dropped 9; count of bases not matched to a gene: 10. CDR1 is MGHRA and CDR2 is YSYEKL in the germline V gene. As DNA, the CDR3 is TGCGCCAGCAGCCAGGGAGCGGGGGACGTGAGCATTCAGTACTTC. Its translation: CASSQGAGDVSIQYF.

This chain connects TRBV7-2 to TRBJ2-4; 11 bases fit TRBD2. With 5 bases clipped from V and 6 bases from J, the junction kept 3 bases outside the gene matches. CDR3 size: 14 residues. Germline loops: CDR1 SGHTA, CDR2 FQGNSA. The CDR3 loop reads CASSRGLAGNIQYF. The CDR3 coding sequence is TGTGCCAGCAGCCGAGGACTAGCGGGAAACATTCAGTACTTC.

This chain connects TRBV20-1 to TRBJ1-1; no definite D call. CDR1 and CDR2 from the germline V gene are DFQATT and SNEGSKA (reference sequence). Trimming took 0 bases from V and 1 from J, leaving 0 bases between them. This CDR3 is built from 11 residues. The DNA of the CDR3 is TGCAGTGCTAGAGAGAACACTGAAGCTTTCTTT. It translates to CSARENTEAFF.

The rearrangement links TRBV6-5 to TRBJ2-1, with D possibly TRBD2 on 6 matching bases. The CDR3 runs to 14 residues. Deletions cut 5 bases from V and 1 base from J, with 9 bases between. The germline V gene encodes CDR1 MNHEY and CDR2 SVGAGI. For the CDR3, the DNA is TGTGCCAGCAGTCACGGACTATCCTACAATGAGCAGTTCTTC. Encoded protein: CASSHGLSYNEQFF.

The chain carries TRBV5-1 and TRBJ2-1, with 11 bases that match TRBD2. Germline lookup yields CDR1 SGHRS and CDR2 YFSETQ. Trimming cost V 0 bases and J 6 bases; bases outside gene matches: 2. This CDR3 spans 15 amino acids. CDR3 coding DNA: TGCGCCAGCAGCTTGGGGACTAGCGGGTTCAATGAGCAGTTCTTC. This codes for CASSLGTSGFNEQFF.

This clone was seen a few times. The gene calls are TRBV29-1 and TRBJ2-2; 9 nucleotides match TRBD1. Trimming removed 5 bases from V and 6 bases from J; junction bases left unmatched: 10. The germline V gene encodes CDR1 SQVTM and CDR2 ANQGSEA. The length of the CDR3 is 15 residues. CDR3 region: CSVRRGQGDSGELFF. Here the CDR3 DNA reads TGCAGCGTTAGACGGGGACAGGGAGATTCCGGGGAGCTGTTTTTT.